This TCR beta chain was obtained from a study of CD8 T cells in ankylosing spondylitis. Overall study findings and caveats: There were earlier reports of some motif variants in reactive arthritis synovial fluid and blood. A TCR beta motif of 7 to 9 highly homologous variants seemed to mark ankylosing spondylitis blood.

Remarks on this clonotype: Its cognate antigen is unknown.

Germline V gives CDR1 DFQATT, CDR2 SNEGSKA (reference sequence). Trimming removed 6 bases from V and 1 base from J; junction bases left unmatched: 11. The CDR3 runs 15 residues. TCRdb reprocessed the 5' RACE reads with MiXCR, giving one entry per CDR3 protein. Here the sample spans about 340,000 distinct CDR3 sequences, roughly 14% being singletons. This receptor was identified in a male donor with ankylosing spondylitis or in good health (not recorded which). The sequenced material came from blood, either unsorted or a sorted T cell fraction (not recorded which). The chain joins TRBV20-1 to TRBJ1-1, with 7 bases matching TRBD1. The DNA for the CDR3 is TGCAGTGCCAAGGGGGCGGGTAGCGAGAACACTGAAGCTTTCTTT. It is translated as CSAKGAGSENTEAFF.